This T cell receptor beta chain was identified during a study of blood T cell repertoires in COVID-19 (TCRdb year 2020). Concerning the study at large: Collaborator samples came from the United States, Italy and Spain and covered acute and convalescent phases of COVID-19. Samples came from the ongoing ImmuneRACE study (first 160 participants) plus 1,254 subjects from 6 global collaborators. The material from the prospective study consisted of cDNA or gDNA derived from T cells, B-cell-depleted T cells, or PBMCs. Subjects who had been exposed to COVID-19, were actively infected with it, or had recovered from it provided the deeply sampled blood TCRbeta repertoires that made up the dataset. The sample metadata nearly always contained a de-identified subject ID, COVID-19 status, age in years and sex. Where available, HLA class I and class II types were obtained from metadata supplied by the sample provider rather than from assay-based typing. The repertoires were made available in a free public database intended to serve as a resource for research on the immune response to SARS-CoV-2.

This clone was seen only a few times. No antigen is known for it. Base qualities are not recorded, but no much larger clone differs from it by a single base. CDR1 and CDR2, per the germline V gene (reference sequence), are MNHEY and SMNVEV. Reading from cysteine to phenylalanine, the CDR3 counts 11 amino acids. Kept here is only the CDR3 DNA, which spans 33 bases and is read in frame from base 1. Trimming at the junction amounts to 2 bases on V and 5 bases on J, and the germline ends lie 4 bases apart. The collaborating institutions used their own protocols to collect whole blood in K2EDTA tubes. Collaborator samples were shipped for TCRbeta analysis as frozen whole blood, isolated PBMCs, or DNA extracted from either sample type. TCRbeta CDR3 regions were amplified from genomic DNA by means of the immunoSEQ Assay, a bias-controlled multiplex PCR. From the authors' description of their analysis: Within the assay, amplification of reference gene primers was used to estimate how many nucleated cells each sample contained. To quantify the absolute abundance of each unique TCRbeta CDR3 rearrangement, sequence reads were collapsed and filtered. For each sample, productive Simpson clonality was calculated by taking the square root of Simpson's diversity index across productive rearrangements. TCRdb stores this immuneACCESS table with in-frame sequences only. Part of the clones is absent; in the studies checked, under half of the shortfall reflects unresolved V genes, and no reason is known for the rest. The DNA gave D and trimming, while V, J and clone size come from that table. The sample table holds approximately 260,000 clones, of which about 80% were seen once. Roughly 4.9% of the sample rests with the top ten.

Study-wide conclusions, independent of this receptor: Clinical and demographic metadata were provided uncurated, with the amount varying by source and participant.

The sequence joins TRBV27 to TRBJ2-7, with the D gene too uncertain to name. Sequenced material: peripheral blood. This TCR derives from an elderly woman with active or convalescent COVID-19. CDR3 region: CASSLLDEQYF. The bases are TGTGCCAGCAGTTTACTTGACGAGCAGTACTTC.